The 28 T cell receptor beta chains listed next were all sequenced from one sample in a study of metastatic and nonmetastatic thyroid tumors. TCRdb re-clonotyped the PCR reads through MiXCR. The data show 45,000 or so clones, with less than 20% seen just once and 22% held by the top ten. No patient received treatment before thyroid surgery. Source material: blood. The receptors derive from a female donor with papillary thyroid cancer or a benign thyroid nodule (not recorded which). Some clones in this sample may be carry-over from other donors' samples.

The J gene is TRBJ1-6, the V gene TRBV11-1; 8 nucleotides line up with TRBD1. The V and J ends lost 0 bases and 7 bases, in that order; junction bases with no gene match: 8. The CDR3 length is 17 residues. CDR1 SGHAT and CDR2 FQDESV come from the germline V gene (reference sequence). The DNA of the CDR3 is TGTGCCAGCAGCTTAGCCACGTGGACAGGGTTGAATTCACCCCTCCACTTT. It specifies CASSLATWTGLNSPLHF. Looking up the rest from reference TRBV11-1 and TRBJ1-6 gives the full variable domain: EAEVAQSPRYKITEKSQAVAFWCDPISGHATLYWYRQILGQGPELLVQFQDESVVDDSQLPKDRFSAERLKGVDSTLKIQPAELGDSAMYLCASSLATWTGLNSPLHFGNGTRLTVT.

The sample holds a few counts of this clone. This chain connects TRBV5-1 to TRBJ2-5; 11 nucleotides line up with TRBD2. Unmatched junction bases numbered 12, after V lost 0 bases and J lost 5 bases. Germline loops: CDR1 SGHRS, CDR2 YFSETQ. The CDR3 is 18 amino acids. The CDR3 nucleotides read TGCGCCAGCAGCTTGGGAGTAGCGGGAGGGCTGTTCGGTGAGACCCAGTACTTC. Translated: CASSLGVAGGLFGETQYF.

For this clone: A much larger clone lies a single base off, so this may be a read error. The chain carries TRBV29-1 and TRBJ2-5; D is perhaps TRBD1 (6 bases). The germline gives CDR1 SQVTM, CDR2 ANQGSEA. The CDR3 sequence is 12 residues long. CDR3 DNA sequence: TGCAGCGTTTTTGGACAGCAAGATACCCAGTACTTC. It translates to CSVFGQQDTQYF. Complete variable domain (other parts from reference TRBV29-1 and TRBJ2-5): SAVISQKPSRDICQRGTSLTIQCQVDSQVTMMFWYRQQPGQSLTLIATANQGSEATYESGFVIDKFPISRPNLTFSTLTVSNMSPEDSSIYLCSVFGQQDTQYFGPGTRLLVL.

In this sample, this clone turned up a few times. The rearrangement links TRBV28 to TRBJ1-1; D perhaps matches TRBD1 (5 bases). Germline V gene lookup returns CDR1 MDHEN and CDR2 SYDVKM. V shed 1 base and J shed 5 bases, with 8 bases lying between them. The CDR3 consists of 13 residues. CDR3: CASSLYRGTEAFF. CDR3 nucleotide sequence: TGTGCCAGCAGTTTATATAGGGGAACTGAAGCTTTCTTT.

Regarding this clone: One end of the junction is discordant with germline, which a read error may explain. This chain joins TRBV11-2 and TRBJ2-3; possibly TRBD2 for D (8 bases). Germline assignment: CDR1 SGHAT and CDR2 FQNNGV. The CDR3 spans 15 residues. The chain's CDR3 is CVSSGGQTITDTQYF. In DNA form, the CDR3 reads TGTGTCAGCAGCGGGGGACAGACTATCACAGATACGCAGTATTTT.

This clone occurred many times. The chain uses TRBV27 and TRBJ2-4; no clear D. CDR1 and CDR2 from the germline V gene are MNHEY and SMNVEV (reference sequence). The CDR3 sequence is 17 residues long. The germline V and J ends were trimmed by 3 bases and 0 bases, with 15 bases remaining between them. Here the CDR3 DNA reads TGTGCCAGCAGTTTGGAACAGTGGACCTTAGCCAAAAACATTCAGTACTTC. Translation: CASSLEQWTLAKNIQYF.

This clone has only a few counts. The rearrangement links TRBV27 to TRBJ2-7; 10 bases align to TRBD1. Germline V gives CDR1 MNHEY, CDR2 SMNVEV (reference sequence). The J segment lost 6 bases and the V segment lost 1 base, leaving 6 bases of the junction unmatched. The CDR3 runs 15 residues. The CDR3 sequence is CASSLLMGQGREQYF. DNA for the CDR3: TGTGCCAGCAGTTTATTAATGGGACAGGGGCGCGAGCAGTACTTC.

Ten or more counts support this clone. The CDR3 nucleotides read TGTGCCAGCAGGAGGGCCGGGACAAGGGGAAACGAGCAGTACTTC. As protein: CASRRAGTRGNEQYF. The chain combines TRBV2 with TRBJ2-7; D is perhaps TRBD1 (6 bases). The V gene lost 6 bases and the J gene lost 5 bases, with 20 bases spanning the gap. Germline V CDR1 and CDR2: SNHLY, FYNNEI. The CDR3 has 15 residues.

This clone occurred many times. CDR3 nucleotides: TGTGCCAGCAGCCCGGATGGGACCTATAGCAATCAGCCCCAGCATTTT. Protein sequence: CASSPDGTYSNQPQHF. The chain combines TRBV11-1 with TRBJ1-5; tentatively, D is TRBD1 (5 bases). This CDR3 contains 16 residues. V lost 5 bases, J lost 0 bases, and 14 bases lay in between. Germline CDR1 reads SGHAT; CDR2 reads FQDESV (reference sequence).

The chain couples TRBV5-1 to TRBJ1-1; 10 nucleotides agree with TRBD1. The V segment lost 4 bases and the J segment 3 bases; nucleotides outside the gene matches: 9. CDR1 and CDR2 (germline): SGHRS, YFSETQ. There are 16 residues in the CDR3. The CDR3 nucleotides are TGCGCCAGCAGCACCCGGGACAGGGGACCGGACACTGAAGCTTTCTTT. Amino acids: CASSTRDRGPDTEAFF.

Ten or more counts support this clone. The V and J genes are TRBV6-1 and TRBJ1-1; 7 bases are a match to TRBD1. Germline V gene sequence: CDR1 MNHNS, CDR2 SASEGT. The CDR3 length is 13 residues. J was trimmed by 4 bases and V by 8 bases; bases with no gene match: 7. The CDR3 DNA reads TGTGCCAGCCGAGGACAGGCCCTCACTGAAGCTTTCTTT. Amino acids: CASRGQALTEAFF.

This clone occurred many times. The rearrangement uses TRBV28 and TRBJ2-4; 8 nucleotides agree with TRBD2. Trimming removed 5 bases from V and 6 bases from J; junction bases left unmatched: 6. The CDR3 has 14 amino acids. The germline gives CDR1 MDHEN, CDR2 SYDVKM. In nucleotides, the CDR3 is TGTGCCAGCAGTCTAGGACTAGCTAGAAACATTCAGTACTTC. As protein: CASSLGLARNIQYF.

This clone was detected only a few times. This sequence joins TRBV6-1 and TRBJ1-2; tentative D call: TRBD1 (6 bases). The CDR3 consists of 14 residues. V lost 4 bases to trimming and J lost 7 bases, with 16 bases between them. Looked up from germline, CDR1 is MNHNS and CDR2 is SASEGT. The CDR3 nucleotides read TGTGCCAGCAGTGCGGGACACCTCTCGGGTGGCTACACCTTC. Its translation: CASSAGHLSGGYTF.

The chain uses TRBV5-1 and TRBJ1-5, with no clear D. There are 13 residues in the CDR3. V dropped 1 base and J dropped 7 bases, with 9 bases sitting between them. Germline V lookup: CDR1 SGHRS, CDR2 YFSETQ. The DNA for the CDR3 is TGCGCCAGCAGCTTGACGGGTAACCAGCCCCAGCATTTT. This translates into CASSLTGNQPQHF.

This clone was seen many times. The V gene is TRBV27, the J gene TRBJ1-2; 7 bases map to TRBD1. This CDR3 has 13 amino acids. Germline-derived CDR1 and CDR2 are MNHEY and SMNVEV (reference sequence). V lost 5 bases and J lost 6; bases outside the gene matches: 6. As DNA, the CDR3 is TGTGCCAGCAGTCCCCAGACAGGGAATGGCTACACCTTC. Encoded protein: CASSPQTGNGYTF.

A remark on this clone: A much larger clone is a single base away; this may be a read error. CDR3 DNA: TGTGCCAGCTCACCACGGTCAGGGTCTAACACTGAAGCTTTCTTT. It is translated as CASSPRSGSNTEAFF. V and J are TRBV18 and TRBJ1-1; the D gene is possibly TRBD1 (5 bases). This CDR3 is built from 15 residues. Trimming stripped 1 base from V and 2 bases from J, with 11 bases between. The germline CDR1 and CDR2 sequences are KGHSH and LQKENI.

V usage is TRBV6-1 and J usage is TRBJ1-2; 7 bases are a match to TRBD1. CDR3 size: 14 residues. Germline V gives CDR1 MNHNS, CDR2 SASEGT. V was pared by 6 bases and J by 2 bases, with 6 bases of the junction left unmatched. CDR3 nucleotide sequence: TGTGCCAGCAGCCCCGAGGGGGCCAACTATGGCTACACCTTC. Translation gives CASSPEGANYGYTF.

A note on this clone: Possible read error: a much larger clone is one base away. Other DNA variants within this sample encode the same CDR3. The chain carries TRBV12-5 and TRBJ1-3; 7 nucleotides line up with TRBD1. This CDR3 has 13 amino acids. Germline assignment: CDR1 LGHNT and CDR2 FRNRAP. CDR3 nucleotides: TGTGCTAGTGGTTCAGGGGACAGAAACACCATTTATTTT. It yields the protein CASGSGDRNTIYF.

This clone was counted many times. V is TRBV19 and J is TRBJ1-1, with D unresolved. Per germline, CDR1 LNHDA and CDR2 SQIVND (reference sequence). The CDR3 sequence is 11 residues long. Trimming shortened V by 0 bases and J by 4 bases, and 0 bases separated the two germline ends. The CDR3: CASSIDTEAFF. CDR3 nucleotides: TGTGCCAGTAGTATAGACACTGAAGCTTTCTTT.

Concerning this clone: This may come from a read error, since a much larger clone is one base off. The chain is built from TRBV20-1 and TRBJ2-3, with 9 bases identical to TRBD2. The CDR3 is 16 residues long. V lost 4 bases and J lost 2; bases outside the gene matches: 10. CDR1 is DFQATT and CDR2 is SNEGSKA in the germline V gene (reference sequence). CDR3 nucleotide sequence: TGCAGTGCTACAGGGGGGCTAGCGGGACACACAGATACGCAGTATTTT. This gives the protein CSATGGLAGHTDTQYF.

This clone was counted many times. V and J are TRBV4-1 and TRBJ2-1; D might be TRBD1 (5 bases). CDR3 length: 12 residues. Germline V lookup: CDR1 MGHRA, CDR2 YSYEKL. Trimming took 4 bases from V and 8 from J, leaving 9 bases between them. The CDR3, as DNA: TGCGCCAGCAGCCCCCAAGGGGATGAGCAGTTCTTC. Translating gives CASSPQGDEQFF.

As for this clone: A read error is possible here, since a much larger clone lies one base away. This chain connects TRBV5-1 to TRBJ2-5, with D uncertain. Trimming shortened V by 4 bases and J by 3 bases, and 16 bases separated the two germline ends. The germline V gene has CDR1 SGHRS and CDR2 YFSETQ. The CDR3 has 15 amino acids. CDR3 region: CASSPHNELKETQYF. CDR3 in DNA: TGCGCCAGCAGCCCCCACAATGAACTTAAAGAGACCCAGTACTTC.

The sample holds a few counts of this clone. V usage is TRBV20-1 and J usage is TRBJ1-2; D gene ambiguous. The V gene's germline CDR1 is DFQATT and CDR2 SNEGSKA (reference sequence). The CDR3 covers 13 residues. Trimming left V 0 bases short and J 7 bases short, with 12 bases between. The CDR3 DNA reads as TGCAGTGCTAGAGAGGCAGCCACTATTGGCTACACCTTC. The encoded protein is CSAREAATIGYTF.

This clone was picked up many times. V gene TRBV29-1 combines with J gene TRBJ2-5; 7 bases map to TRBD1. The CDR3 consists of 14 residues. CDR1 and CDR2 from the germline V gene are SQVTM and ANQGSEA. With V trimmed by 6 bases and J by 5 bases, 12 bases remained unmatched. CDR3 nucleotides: TGCAGCGTCCTGACAGGGAACTTTGGGGAGACCCAGTACTTC. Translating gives CSVLTGNFGETQYF. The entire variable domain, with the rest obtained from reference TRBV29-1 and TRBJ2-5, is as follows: SAVISQKPSRDICQRGTSLTIQCQVDSQVTMMFWYRQQPGQSLTLIATANQGSEATYESGFVIDKFPISRPNLTFSTLTVSNMSPEDSSIYLCSVLTGNFGETQYFGPGTRLLVL.

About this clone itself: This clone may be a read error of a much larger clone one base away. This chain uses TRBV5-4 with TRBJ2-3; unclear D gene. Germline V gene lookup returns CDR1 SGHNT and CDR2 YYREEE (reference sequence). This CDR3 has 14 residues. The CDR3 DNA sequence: TGTGCCAGCAGCTTGAACCCCAAAAGAGATACGGAGTATTTT. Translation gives CASSLNPKRDTEYF.

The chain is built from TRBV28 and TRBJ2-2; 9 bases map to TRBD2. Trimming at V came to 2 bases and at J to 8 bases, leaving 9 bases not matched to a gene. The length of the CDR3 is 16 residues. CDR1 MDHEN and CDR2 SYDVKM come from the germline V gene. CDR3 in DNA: TGTGCCAGCAGTTTAATAGCGGGAGTGTTAACAGGGGAGCTGTTTTTT. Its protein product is CASSLIAGVLTGELFF.

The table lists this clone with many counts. CDR3 residues: CSAPADNYGYTF. The CDR3 DNA follows: TGCAGTGCTCCAGCTGATAACTATGGCTACACCTTC. The rearrangement uses TRBV20-1 and TRBJ1-2; D gene ambiguous. The germline CDR1 and CDR2 sequences are DFQATT and SNEGSKA (reference sequence). The length of the CDR3 is 12 residues. V shed 5 bases and J shed 1 base, with 8 bases lying between them.

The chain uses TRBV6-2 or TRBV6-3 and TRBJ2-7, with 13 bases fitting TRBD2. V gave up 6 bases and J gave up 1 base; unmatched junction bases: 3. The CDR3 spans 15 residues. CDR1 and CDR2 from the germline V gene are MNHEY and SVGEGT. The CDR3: CASRKGLAGSYEQYF. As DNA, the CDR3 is TGTGCCAGCAGGAAGGGACTAGCGGGGTCCTACGAGCAGTACTTC.